The 27 T cell receptor beta chains listed next were all sequenced from one sample in a study of CD4 T cells in relation to SARS-CoV-2 and coronaviruses. Repertoires were generated with immunoSEQ multiplex PCR, while TCRdb's copy carries only in-frame clones and drops some. The sample records about 68,000 clones, about 92% being singletons. The unexposed donors gave CD4+ T cells in about 2011-2019, prior to COVID-19. The specimen sequenced was naive CD4+ T cells from PBMCs. Subset: naive CD4+ T cells isolated by negative enrichment. The receptor set was obtained from a human donor in good health.

This rearrangement joins TRBV5-1 to TRBJ2-5; possible D gene TRBD2, 6 bases. The CDR3 is made up of 17 amino acids. Trimming cost V 0 bases and J 1 base, with 16 bases left between them. Germline-derived CDR1 and CDR2 are SGHRS and YFSETQ. The CDR3 loop reads CASSLAGGVRSQETQYF. The CDR3 DNA reads as TGCGCCAGCAGCTTGGCCGGCGGGGTACGTAGCCAAGAGACCCAGTACTTC.

The V gene is TRBV18, the J gene TRBJ2-5, with TRBD2 matching 11 bases. The V and J ends lost 1 base and 4 bases, in that order; junction bases with no gene match: 5. The V gene's germline CDR1 is KGHSH and CDR2 LQKENI. The CDR3 is made up of 16 amino acids. CDR3 residues: CASSPQTSGNSETQYF. In DNA, the CDR3 is TGTGCCAGCTCACCACAGACTAGCGGGAACTCAGAGACCCAGTACTTC.

The chain carries TRBV11-2 and TRBJ2-7, with 10 bases aligning to TRBD1. CDR1 is SGHAT, CDR2 FQNNGV, per germline. The V and J ends lost 5 bases and 3 bases, in that order; junction bases with no gene match: 7. This CDR3 is built from 15 residues. CDR3 loop: CASSGRDRGFYEQYF. CDR3 nucleotides: TGTGCCAGCAGCGGACGGGACAGGGGTTTCTACGAGCAGTACTTC.

The rearrangement joins TRBV28 to TRBJ1-5, with 9 nucleotides matching TRBD1. Germline CDR1 reads MDHEN; CDR2 reads SYDVKM. Trimming at V came to 5 bases and at J to 5 bases, leaving 4 bases not matched to a gene. The CDR3 runs to 14 residues. The CDR3 DNA reads TGTGCCAGCAGTCCCGGGACAGGGTATCAGCCCCAGCATTTT. Translated, it gives CASSPGTGYQPQHF.

The table lists this clone with a count of one. The CDR3 here is CASSLYGQEETQYF. In DNA form, the CDR3 reads TGTGCCAGCAGCTTGTACGGTCAAGAAGAGACCCAGTACTTC. The V gene is TRBV5-6, the J gene TRBJ2-5; D call uncertain. Germline values: CDR1 SGHDT, CDR2 YYEEEE. The CDR3 has 14 residues. V lost 1 base and J lost 3, with 10 bases in between.

This clone showed up just once. V and J are TRBV18 and TRBJ2-7, with D possibly called TRBD1 or TRBD2 (7 bases each). CDR3 length: 15 amino acids. Germline V gene data show CDR1 as KGHSH and CDR2 as LQKENI. Trimming took 3 bases from V and 6 from J, leaving 18 bases between them. Here the CDR3 DNA reads TGTGCCAGCTCACCTGGCGGGCTCAGGGGGGGCGAGCAGTACTTC. Amino acid sequence: CASSPGGLRGGEQYF. Using reference TRBV18 and TRBJ2-7 for the parts outside the CDR3, the full variable domain is NAGVMQNPRHLVRRRGQEARLRCSPMKGHSHVYWYRQLPEEGLKFMVYLQKENIIDESGMPKERFSAEFPKEGPSILRIQQVVRGDSAAYFCASSPGGLRGGEQYFGPGTRLTVT.

V is TRBV27 and J is TRBJ1-6; D is undetermined. V lost 10 bases and J 0 bases, leaving 19 bases between the germline ends. CDR1 MNHEY and CDR2 SMNVEV come from the germline V gene (reference sequence). The CDR3 length is 17 residues. The DNA of the CDR3 is TGTGCCACCCGGGCCAGGACCAGTCCCTCCTATAATTCACCCCTCCACTTT. This gives the protein CATRARTSPSYNSPLHF.

The rearrangement joins TRBV6-2 or TRBV6-3 to TRBJ1-1, with 7 bases identical to TRBD1. V lost 6 bases to trimming and J lost 7 bases; unmatched junction nucleotides: 2. The CDR3 totals 11 residues. Looked up from germline, CDR1 is MNHEY and CDR2 is SVGEGT. The CDR3 is CASSRGVEAFF. The CDR3, as DNA: TGTGCCAGCAGCAGGGGGGTTGAAGCTTTCTTT.

This rearrangement joins TRBV19 to TRBJ2-2, with 14 bases aligning to TRBD2. Trimming cost V 1 base and J 5 bases; bases outside gene matches: 9. The germline V gene encodes CDR1 LNHDA and CDR2 SQIVND (reference sequence). There are 19 residues in the CDR3. The CDR3 DNA is TGTGCCAGTAGTATAGCCAATCCCGGGACTAGCGGGGGAACCGGGGAGCTGTTTTTT. This translates into CASSIANPGTSGGTGELFF.

J is TRBJ2-7 and V is TRBV5-5, with no clear D. The V end lost 1 base, the J end lost 2 bases, and 10 bases lay between the germline ends. CDR3 size: 14 residues. In germline, CDR1 is SGHKS, CDR2 YYEKEE (reference sequence). The CDR3 nucleotides read TGTGCCAGCAGCTTGTTATCAGAAGCCTACGAGCAGTACTTC. Its protein product is CASSLLSEAYEQYF.

V and J are TRBV6-5 and TRBJ2-3; the D gene could be TRBD1 or TRBD2 (6 bases each). Per the germline V gene, CDR1 is MNHEY and CDR2 is SVGAGI. V dropped 9 bases and J dropped 8 bases, with 15 bases sitting between them. There are 12 residues in the CDR3. CDR3 loop: CASGGLAVTQYF. CDR3 DNA sequence: TGTGCCAGTGGGGGGCTAGCAGTTACGCAGTATTTT.

This chain links TRBV25-1 with TRBJ1-3; D might be TRBD1 (6 bases). The ends were cut back, 1 base at V and 4 bases at J, with 11 bases in the middle. CDR1 is MGHDK, CDR2 SYGVNS, per germline. The CDR3 is 15 residues long. This CDR3 is CASSEFGGTGNTIYF. In DNA form, the CDR3 reads TGTGCCAGCAGTGAATTTGGGGGCACGGGAAACACCATATATTTT.

J is TRBJ2-3 and V is TRBV7-2; D not certain. This CDR3 is 13 amino acids long. The V gene's germline CDR1 is SGHTA and CDR2 FQGNSA. The V end lost 4 bases, the J end lost 2 bases, and 7 bases lay between the germline ends. The CDR3: CASSSLNTDTQYF. The CDR3 DNA follows: TGTGCCAGCAGCTCCTTAAACACAGATACGCAGTATTTT.

J is TRBJ2-5 and V is TRBV10-3; the match to TRBD1 covers 8 bases. This CDR3 comprises 16 residues. The V segment lost 6 bases and the J segment 5 bases; nucleotides outside the gene matches: 14. Germline CDR1 and CDR2: ENHRY and SYGVKD. This CDR3 reads CAIRPGQGGSQETQYF. The CDR3 DNA is TGTGCCATCAGGCCTGGACAGGGAGGTTCTCAGGAGACCCAGTACTTC.

The genes are TRBV11-3 and TRBJ2-3, with 7 bases fitting TRBD2. Germline CDR1 SGHNT, CDR2 YENEEA. V gave up 5 bases and J gave up 2 bases; unmatched junction bases: 7. The CDR3 contains 15 residues. CDR3 sequence: CASSQRGGTTDTQYF. The CDR3 DNA sequence: TGTGCCAGCAGCCAGCGGGGCGGAACCACAGATACGCAGTATTTT.

The chain joins TRBV5-1 to TRBJ2-5; D is unresolved. V dropped 2 bases and J dropped 2 bases, with 7 bases sitting between them. The CDR3 extends over 13 amino acids. CDR1 and CDR2 (germline): SGHRS, YFSETQ. The CDR3 nucleotides are TGCGCCAGCAGCTTAACCATACAAGAGACCCAGTACTTC. Amino acid sequence: CASSLTIQETQYF.

To note about this clone: The junction departs from the called germline gene at one end, perhaps through a read error. The chain couples TRBV18 to TRBJ2-7; D is undetermined. CDR1 is KGHSH and CDR2 is LQKENI in the germline V gene. The CDR3 is 15 amino acids. CDR3 in DNA: TGTGCCACCTCACCTCCAATTGGCGGCTCCTACGAGCAGTACTTC. It translates to CATSPPIGGSYEQYF.

The chain couples TRBV28 to TRBJ1-4, with TRBD1 identical over 9 bases. With V trimmed by 2 bases and J by 8 bases, 6 bases remained unmatched. The germline gives CDR1 MDHEN, CDR2 SYDVKM. The CDR3 runs to 15 residues. Written as DNA, the CDR3 is TGTGCCAGCAGTTTAACGGGACAGGGAAACGAAAAACTGTTTTTT. This encodes CASSLTGQGNEKLFF.

J is TRBJ2-7 and V is TRBV6-1; a possible D gene is TRBD2 (6 bases). The V gene lost 2 bases and the J gene lost 6 bases, with 14 bases spanning the gap. The germline V gene encodes CDR1 MNHNS and CDR2 SASEGT. This CDR3 region has 14 residues. CDR3 nucleotide sequence: TGTGCCAGCAGTGAAATCGGCGGGGCCAGCGAGCAGTACTTC. Its protein is CASSEIGGASEQYF.

The chain links TRBV4-1 to TRBJ1-5; no clear D. Trimming took off 0 bases at V and 6 bases at J, with 15 bases between the two ends. The CDR3 extends over 16 amino acids. Germline-derived CDR1 and CDR2 are MGHRA and YSYEKL. This CDR3 is CASSQDREGGVQPQHF. The CDR3 bases are TGCGCCAGCAGCCAAGATAGAGAAGGAGGAGTTCAGCCCCAGCATTTT.

The V gene is TRBV7-9, the J gene TRBJ1-3; the D is unclear. V lost 2 bases, J lost 0 bases, and 8 bases lay in between. There are 15 residues in the CDR3. From germline, CDR1 is SEHNR and CDR2 FQNEAQ (reference sequence). CDR3 in amino acids: CASSLQLNSGNTIYF. The CDR3 DNA sequence: TGTGCCAGCAGCTTACAACTGAACTCTGGAAACACCATATATTTT.

The V gene is TRBV7-3, the J gene TRBJ1-6; D uncertain. CDR1 and CDR2 (germline): SGHTA, FQGTGA. The CDR3 has 18 amino acids. The V and J ends lost 2 bases and 3 bases respectively, with 17 bases between them. CDR3 DNA sequence: TGTGCCAGCAGCTTATTTACGGTGCGGACCCACTATAATTCACCCCTCCACTTT. It translates to CASSLFTVRTHYNSPLHF.

The chain carries TRBV19 and TRBJ2-3, with D perhaps matching TRBD1 (6 bases). The ends were cut back, 7 bases at V and 2 bases at J, with 16 bases in the middle. The CDR3 totals 15 residues. CDR1 and CDR2 (germline): LNHDA, SQIVND (reference sequence). CDR3 in DNA: TGTGCCAGTAAGCCGGGACACCGAATCACAGATACGCAGTATTTT. This sequence encodes CASKPGHRITDTQYF.

V usage is TRBV7-3 and J usage is TRBJ1-1, with D unresolved. This CDR3 spans 13 amino acids. Germline CDR1 reads SGHTA; CDR2 reads FQGTGA. V was trimmed by 5 bases and J by 1 base, leaving 8 bases between them. CDR3 loop: CASSQDGNTEAFF. The CDR3 coding sequence is TGTGCCAGCAGCCAGGACGGGAACACTGAAGCTTTCTTT. Based on the CDR3 plus reference TRBV7-3 and TRBJ1-1, the full variable domain is GAGVSQTPSNKVTEKGKYVELRCDPISGHTALYWYRQSLGQGPEFLIYFQGTGAADDSGLPNDRFFAVRPEGSVSTLKIQRTERGDSAVYLCASSQDGNTEAFFGQGTRLTVV.

This clone was seen once. This rearrangement joins TRBV29-1 to TRBJ2-4, with D perhaps matching TRBD1 (5 bases). CDR1 and CDR2 (germline): SQVTM, ANQGSEA. There are 12 residues in the CDR3. Trimming removed 4 bases from V and 6 bases from J, with 10 bases in between. The CDR3 coding sequence is TGCAGCGTTGTCTGGCAGGGAAACATTCAGTACTTC. Protein product: CSVVWQGNIQYF.

The genes are TRBV29-1 and TRBJ2-3; D tentatively reads TRBD1 or TRBD2 (5 bases each). The germline gives CDR1 SQVTM, CDR2 ANQGSEA. Trimming took 6 bases from V and 1 from J, leaving 11 bases between them. The CDR3 spans 13 residues. The CDR3 DNA follows: TGCAGCGTAAGGCAGGGACGCACAGATACGCAGTATTTT. It translates to CSVRQGRTDTQYF.

This chain connects TRBV9 to TRBJ1-4; possibly TRBD1 for D (6 bases). This CDR3 is built from 14 residues. Germline-derived CDR1 and CDR2 are SGDLS and YYNGEE. V lost 4 bases and J 3 bases, leaving 10 bases between the germline ends. The CDR3 here is CASSSGVSNEKLFF. The CDR3 DNA reads TGTGCCAGCAGCTCAGGGGTTTCTAATGAAAAACTGTTTTTT.